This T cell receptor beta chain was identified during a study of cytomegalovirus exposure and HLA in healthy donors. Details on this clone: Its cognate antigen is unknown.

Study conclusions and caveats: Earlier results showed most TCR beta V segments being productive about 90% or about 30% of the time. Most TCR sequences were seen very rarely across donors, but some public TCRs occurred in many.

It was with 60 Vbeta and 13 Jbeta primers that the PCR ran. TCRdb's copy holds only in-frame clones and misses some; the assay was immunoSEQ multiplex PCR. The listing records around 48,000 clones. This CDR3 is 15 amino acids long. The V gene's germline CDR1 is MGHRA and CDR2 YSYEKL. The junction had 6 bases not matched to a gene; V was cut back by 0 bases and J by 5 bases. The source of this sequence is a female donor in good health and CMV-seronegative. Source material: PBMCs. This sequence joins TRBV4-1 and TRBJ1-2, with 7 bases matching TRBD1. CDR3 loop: CASSQDRDRGYGYTF. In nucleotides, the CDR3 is TGCGCCAGCAGCCAAGATCGGGACAGAGGTTATGGCTACACCTTC.